These 22 T cell receptor beta chains originate from one sample sequenced in a study of CD8 T cells in ankylosing spondylitis. TCRdb analysed the 5' RACE reads with MiXCR anew, one entry per CDR3 protein. The top ten clones hold roughly 9.5% of a sample with 300,000 to 350,000 distinct CDR3 sequences, 11% of them seen once. Material for sequencing was blood, either unsorted or a sorted T cell fraction (not recorded which). Receptors originate from a female donor with ankylosing spondylitis or in good health (not recorded which).

The V gene is TRBV7-9, the J gene TRBJ2-3; TRBD1 agrees at 11 bases. Trimming at V came to 5 bases and at J to 3 bases, leaving 10 bases not matched to a gene. In germline, CDR1 is SEHNR, CDR2 FQNEAQ (reference sequence). There are 17 residues in the CDR3. Written as DNA, the CDR3 is TGTGCCAGCAGCGGTTTGTGGACAGGGGGCGAAACAGATACGCAGTATTTT. Encoded protein: CASSGLWTGGETDTQYF.

This clonotype appeared many times. The genes are TRBV2 and TRBJ1-4, with D perhaps matching TRBD1 (6 bases). The CDR3 spans 14 residues. The V end was cut by 6 bases, the J end by 8 bases, with 16 bases between. Germline V gives CDR1 SNHLY, CDR2 FYNNEI. The CDR3 here is CASRQQGWEEKLFF. For the CDR3, the DNA is TGTGCCAGCAGACAACAGGGTTGGGAGGAAAAACTGTTTTTT.

CDR3 loop: CASSPRPGPDTQYF. For the CDR3, the DNA is TGTGCCAGCAGCCCCCGCCCCGGCCCGGATACGCAGTATTTT. The chain joins TRBV7-9 to TRBJ2-3; D not resolved. The V and J ends lost 5 bases and 6 bases respectively, with 15 bases between them. The CDR3 spans 14 residues. Germline values: CDR1 SEHNR, CDR2 FQNEAQ (reference sequence).

The table lists this clonotype with a few counts. The V gene is TRBV18, the J gene TRBJ2-3; D unclear. The CDR3 contains 16 residues. V shed 3 bases and J shed 3 bases, with 16 bases lying between them. Per the germline V gene, CDR1 is KGHSH and CDR2 is LQKENI. CDR3: CASSPVRSETTDTQYF. The DNA for the CDR3 is TGTGCCAGCTCACCTGTCCGATCCGAGACTACAGATACGCAGTATTTT.

This clonotype was counted ten times or more. The rearrangement links TRBV20-1 to TRBJ2-3, with D possibly being TRBD2 (5 bases). The V gene's germline CDR1 is DFQATT and CDR2 SNEGSKA (reference sequence). Trimming removed 6 bases at V and 5 bases at J, with 18 bases between. CDR3 length: 14 residues. The CDR3: CSAPTTRLEDTQYF. The CDR3 DNA reads TGCAGTGCCCCGACAACTAGGTTAGAAGATACGCAGTATTTT.

This clonotype occurred many times. DNA for the CDR3: TGTGCCAGCAGTCTTGCTGTCCTGGCCGGGGAGCTGTTTTTT. It codes for CASSLAVLAGELFF. The chain couples TRBV28 to TRBJ2-2; D not certain. The CDR3 sequence is 14 residues long. From germline, CDR1 is MDHEN and CDR2 SYDVKM. V was shortened by 5 bases and J by 6 bases, with 13 bases between the two germline ends. Complete variable domain (other parts from reference TRBV28 and TRBJ2-2): DVKVTQSSRYLVKRTGEKVFLECVQDMDHENMFWYRQDPGLGLRLIYFSYDVKMKEKGDIPEGYSVSREKKERFSLILESASTNQTSMYLCASSLAVLAGELFFGEGSRLTVL.

V and J are TRBV12-3 or TRBV12-4 and TRBJ2-5, with 11 bases aligning to TRBD1. This CDR3 has 13 amino acids. V lost 6 bases to trimming and J lost 10 bases; unmatched junction nucleotides: 7. In DNA form, the CDR3 reads TGTGCCAGCAGCCGGAGGGACAGGGGGGACCAGTACTTC. Translated, it gives CASSRRDRGDQYF.

This clonotype was picked up many times. The CDR3 coding sequence is TGTGCCAGCAGCTTAGGCGACAGACTGTGGGAGCAGTACTTC. As protein: CASSLGDRLWEQYF. The chain links TRBV7-2 to TRBJ2-7; a weak D match, TRBD1 (5 bases). Trimming removed 1 base from V and 7 bases from J, with 14 bases in between. Germline V gene sequence: CDR1 SGHTA, CDR2 FQGNSA. CDR3 size: 14 residues.

This clonotype was seen once. An end of the junction does not agree with germline; a read error may underlie this. The rearrangement joins TRBV5-1 to TRBJ2-2; possibly TRBD1 for D (6 bases). Germline CDR1 reads SGHRS; CDR2 reads YFSETQ. The CDR3 extends over 15 amino acids. The CDR3 is CASRKGQLNTGQLFF. The CDR3 coding sequence is TGCGCCAGCAGAAAAGGACAGCTAAACACCGGGCAGCTGTTTTTT.

The rearrangement links TRBV18 to TRBJ2-1; 9 bases are a match to TRBD2. The trim removed 2 bases at V and 0 bases at J, leaving 5 bases unmatched. The CDR3 has 17 amino acids. CDR1 is KGHSH and CDR2 is LQKENI in the germline V gene. The DNA of the CDR3 is TGTGCCAGCTCACCATTTGTTAGCGGGAGCTCCTACAATGAGCAGTTCTTC. Its protein product is CASSPFVSGSSYNEQFF.

This clonotype was observed a single time. One end of the junction varies from germline; a read error may be responsible. This chain uses TRBV3-1 with TRBJ2-1, with 9 positions matching TRBD2. This CDR3 is 16 amino acids long. Germline CDR1 LGHDT, CDR2 YNNKEL (reference sequence). In DNA, the CDR3 is TGTGCCACCAGCCAAGATCCTGGCGGGGGGGCCGATGAGCAGTTCTTC. It yields the protein CATSQDPGGGADEQFF.

V and J are TRBV10-3 and TRBJ2-5, with a tentative D call TRBD1 (5 bases). The V end was cut by 4 bases, the J end by 3 bases, with 9 bases between. The CDR3 has 13 residues. Germline V CDR1 and CDR2: ENHRY, SYGVKD. The CDR3 nucleotides read TGTGCCATCAGTGGGGGCAGGGAAGAGACCCAGTACTTC. This encodes CAISGGREETQYF.

This clonotype was observed at least ten times. The chain links TRBV11-2 to TRBJ2-3; 16 bases map to TRBD2. This CDR3 region has 19 residues. Germline V gene sequence: CDR1 SGHAT, CDR2 FQNNGV. V lost 1 base, J lost 4 bases, and 8 bases stayed unmatched. CDR3 in DNA: TGTGCCAGCAGCTTAGTAGGGACTAGCGGGAGGGCCATGGCAGATACGCAGTATTTT. It yields the protein CASSLVGTSGRAMADTQYF.

This clonotype was recorded many times. CDR3 sequence reads: CASSLVAGPQETQYF. The CDR3, as DNA: TGTGCCAGCAGCTTAGTCGCGGGGCCCCAAGAGACCCAGTACTTC. The chain recombines TRBV7-2 with TRBJ2-5; D might be TRBD2 (6 bases). CDR3 length: 15 residues. The germline CDR1 and CDR2 sequences are SGHTA and FQGNSA. V lost 1 base and J 1 base, leaving 10 bases between the germline ends. Complete variable domain (other parts from reference TRBV7-2 and TRBJ2-5): GAGVSQSPSNKVTEKGKDVELRCDPISGHTALYWYRQSLGQGLEFLIYFQGNSAPDKSGLPSDRFSAERTGGSVSTLTIQRTQQEDSAVYLCASSLVAGPQETQYFGPGTRLLVL.

The sample holds many counts of this clonotype. The chain joins TRBV29-1 to TRBJ1-2; D call uncertain. Germline CDR1 reads SQVTM; CDR2 reads ANQGSEA. The CDR3 extends over 12 amino acids. The V end was cut by 6 bases, the J end by 8 bases, with 16 bases between. Here the CDR3 DNA reads TGCAGCGTCAAGACCGGAGTGCAGGGCTACACCTTC. This codes for CSVKTGVQGYTF.

This clonotype was observed many times. The gene calls are TRBV20-1 and TRBJ1-5; no clear D gene. The CDR3 spans 14 residues. V was shortened by 0 bases and J by 6 bases, with 12 bases between the two germline ends. The V gene's germline CDR1 is DFQATT and CDR2 SNEGSKA (reference sequence). The CDR3 region has the DNA TGCAGTGCTAGAGATCGAACGGGGATTCAGCCCCAGCATTTT. Protein: CSARDRTGIQPQHF.

This clonotype was recorded at least ten times. The chain recombines TRBV6-2 or TRBV6-3 with TRBJ2-7; tentatively, D is TRBD2 (5 bases). The CDR3 runs 12 residues. The ends were cut back, 5 bases at V and 4 bases at J, with 9 bases in the middle. Germline V lookup: CDR1 MNHEY, CDR2 SVGEGT. CDR3 protein: CASSGESYEQYF. CDR3 DNA sequence: TGTGCCAGCAGTGGGGAGAGTTACGAGCAGTACTTC.

This clonotype was counted at least ten times. The genes are TRBV27 and TRBJ1-1; D uncertain. Germline-derived CDR1 and CDR2 are MNHEY and SMNVEV (reference sequence). The CDR3 is 14 residues long. Trimming left V 3 bases short and J 2 bases short, with 10 bases between. The CDR3, as DNA: TGTGCCAGCAGTTTTGTTGGATTTAACACTGAAGCTTTCTTT. Amino acids: CASSFVGFNTEAFF.

This clonotype was detected ten times or more. The J gene is TRBJ1-5, the V gene TRBV6-1; D gene unclear. Trimming left V 5 bases short and J 10 bases short, with 15 bases between. Germline CDR1 is MNHNS and CDR2 is SASEGT. The length of the CDR3 is 13 residues. The CDR3 is CASSLVGDAPQHF. CDR3 DNA: TGTGCCAGCAGTCTGGTTGGCGACGCCCCCCAGCATTTT.

This clonotype was seen ten or more times. The CDR3 is CASSHELENEQFF. The CDR3 bases are TGTGCCAGCAGCCACGAACTAGAGAATGAGCAGTTCTTC. The rearrangement joins TRBV4-2 to TRBJ2-1; tentative D call: TRBD2 (5 bases). Germline assignment: CDR1 LGHNA and CDR2 YNFKEQ. The CDR3 runs to 13 residues. With 3 bases removed from V and 7 bases from J, the gap between germline ends came to 10 bases.

The chain couples TRBV6-5 to TRBJ2-7; 7 nucleotides match TRBD1. The CDR3 has 14 amino acids. The ends lost 2 bases at V and 2 bases at J; junction bases unmatched: 3. The germline V gene has CDR1 MNHEY and CDR2 SVGAGI. CDR3 in amino acids: CASSYGDRPYEQYF. The DNA for the CDR3 is TGTGCCAGCAGTTACGGGGACAGACCCTACGAGCAGTACTTC.

As for this clonotype: The junction and the germline gene differ at one end; a read error may be behind it. The chain carries TRBV7-9 and TRBJ2-5, with 7 nucleotides matching TRBD2. The CDR3 is 14 amino acids. Germline lookup yields CDR1 SEHNR and CDR2 FQNEAQ (reference sequence). CDR3 residues: CAGSSTSGGETQYF. Written as DNA, the CDR3 is TGTGCCGGCAGCTCGACTTCGGGGGGAGAGACCCAGTACTTC.